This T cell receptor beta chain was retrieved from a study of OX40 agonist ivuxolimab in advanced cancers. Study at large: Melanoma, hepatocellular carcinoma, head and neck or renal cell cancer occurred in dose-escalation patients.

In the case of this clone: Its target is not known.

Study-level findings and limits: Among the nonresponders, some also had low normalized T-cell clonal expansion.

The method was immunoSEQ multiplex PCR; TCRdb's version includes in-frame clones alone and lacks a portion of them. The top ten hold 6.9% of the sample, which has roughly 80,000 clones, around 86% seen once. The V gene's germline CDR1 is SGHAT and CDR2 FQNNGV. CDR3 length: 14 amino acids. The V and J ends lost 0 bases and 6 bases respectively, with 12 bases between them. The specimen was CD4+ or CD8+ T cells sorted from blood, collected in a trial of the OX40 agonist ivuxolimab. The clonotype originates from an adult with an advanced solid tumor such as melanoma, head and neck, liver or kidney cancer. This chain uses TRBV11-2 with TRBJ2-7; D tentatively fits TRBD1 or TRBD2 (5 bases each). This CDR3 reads CASSLDGTVGEQYF. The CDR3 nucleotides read TGTGCCAGCAGCTTAGATGGGACGGTAGGCGAGCAGTACTTC.